This T cell receptor (beta chain) came from a study of T cell responses to AZD1222 COVID-19 vaccine. General study points: The repertoires were collected only after the peak T cell response. Baseline serology detected seropositivity in only 5 to 7 AZD1222 recipients. Two doses of AZD1222 preceded a rise in Spike-specific TCR breadth and depth.

Second-dose groups at about 4 or about 12 weeks were pooled. The data were produced by immunoSEQ multiplex PCR, yet TCRdb's version contains in-frame clones alone and is incomplete. The sample includes fewer than 70,000 clones, 75% to 85% seen only once; the top ten take more than 12%. About this clone: Antigen unknown.

Looked up from germline, CDR1 is LGHNT and CDR2 is FRNRAP. CDR3 size: 16 residues. Deletions cut 5 bases from V and 0 bases from J, with 16 bases between. The source of this sequence is an adult who received the AZD1222 COVID-19 vaccine. The starting material was peripheral blood, obtained 28 days after the second AZD1222 dose. The gene calls are TRBV12-5 and TRBJ2-5; D may be TRBD1 (5 bases). CDR3 in amino acids: CASGPTHRQYQETQYF. The CDR3 nucleotides read TGTGCTAGTGGTCCAACTCATAGACAGTACCAAGAGACCCAGTACTTC.